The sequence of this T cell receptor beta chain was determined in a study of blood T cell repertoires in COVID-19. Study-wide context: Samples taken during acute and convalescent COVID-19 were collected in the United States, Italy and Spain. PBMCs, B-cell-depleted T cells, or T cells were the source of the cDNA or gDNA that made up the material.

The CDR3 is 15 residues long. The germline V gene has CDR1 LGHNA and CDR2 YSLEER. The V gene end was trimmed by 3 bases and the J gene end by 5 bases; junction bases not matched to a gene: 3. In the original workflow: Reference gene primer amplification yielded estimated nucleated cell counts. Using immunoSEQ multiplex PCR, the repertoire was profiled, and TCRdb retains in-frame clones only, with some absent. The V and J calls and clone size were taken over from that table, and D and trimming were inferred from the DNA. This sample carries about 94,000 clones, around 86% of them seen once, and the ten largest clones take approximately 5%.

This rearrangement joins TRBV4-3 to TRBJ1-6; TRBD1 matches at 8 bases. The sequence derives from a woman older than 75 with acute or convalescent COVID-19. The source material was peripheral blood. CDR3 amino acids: CASSQTTGDNSPLHF. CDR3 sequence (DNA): TGCGCCAGCAGCCAGACGACAGGGGATAATTCACCCCTCCACTTT.